This TCR beta chain comes out of a study of identical twins. Study-wide results and caveats: High-abundance cord blood beta clonotypes had fewer insertions; memory repertoires showed none. Among monozygotic twins, out-of-frame TCR alpha sharing exceeded what models predicted.

TCRdb ran MiXCR on the 5' RACE reads and lists one entry per CDR3 protein. This sample has 1.5 million or so distinct CDR3 sequences, with around 29% found just once. Points on this clonotype: What it recognizes is unknown.

V was pared by 5 bases and J by 1 base, with 15 bases between. The CDR3 runs 16 residues. Germline values: CDR1 MNHEY, CDR2 SMNVEV (reference sequence). The source of this sequence is a newborn girl in good health. The rearrangement joins TRBV27 to TRBJ2-1, with TRBD2 as a possible D gene (5 bases). The specimen sequenced was cord blood. The CDR3 DNA is TGTGCCAGCAGTATCAGACGCGGCGGGTCCTACAATGAGCAGTTCTTC. Translated, it gives CASSIRRGGSYNEQFF.